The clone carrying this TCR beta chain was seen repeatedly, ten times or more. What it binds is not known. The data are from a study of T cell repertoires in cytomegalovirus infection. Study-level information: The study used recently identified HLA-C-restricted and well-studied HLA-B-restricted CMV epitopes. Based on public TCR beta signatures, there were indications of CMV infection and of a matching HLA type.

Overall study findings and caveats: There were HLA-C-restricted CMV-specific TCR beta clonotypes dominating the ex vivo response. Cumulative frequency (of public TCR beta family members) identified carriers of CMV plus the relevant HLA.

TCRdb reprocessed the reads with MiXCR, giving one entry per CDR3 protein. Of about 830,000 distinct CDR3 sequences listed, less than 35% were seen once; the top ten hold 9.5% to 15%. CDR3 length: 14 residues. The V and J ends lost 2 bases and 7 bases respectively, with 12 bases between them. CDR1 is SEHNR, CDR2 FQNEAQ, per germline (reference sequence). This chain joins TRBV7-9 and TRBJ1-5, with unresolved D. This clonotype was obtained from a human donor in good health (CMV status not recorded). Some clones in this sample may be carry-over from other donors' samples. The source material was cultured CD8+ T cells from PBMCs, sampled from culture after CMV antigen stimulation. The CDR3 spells CASSLSGRGQPQHF. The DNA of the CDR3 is TGTGCCAGCAGCTTATCCGGGCGCGGGCAGCCCCAGCATTTT. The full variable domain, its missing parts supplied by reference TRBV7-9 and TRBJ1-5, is DTGVSQNPRHKITKRGQNVTFRCDPISEHNRLYWYRQTLGQGPEFLTYFQNEAQLEKSRLLSDRFSAERPKGSFSTLEIQRTEQGDSAMYLCASSLSGRGQPQHFGDGTRLSIL.